Described below is a single T cell receptor (beta chain) sequence and its context. Trimming took off 4 bases at V and 4 bases at J, with 4 bases between the two ends. Per germline, CDR1 SNHLY and CDR2 FYNNEI. CDR3 length: 12 amino acids. Clones were read by immunoSEQ multiplex PCR, and TCRdb kept only the in-frame ones, dropping some. The sample includes approximately 45,000 clones, approximately 91% of them seen just once. These data originate in a study of OX40 agonist ivuxolimab in advanced cancers. The sequenced sample was CD4+ or CD8+ T cells sorted from blood, obtained in a trial of the OX40 agonist ivuxolimab. The sequence was collected from an adult with an advanced solid tumor such as melanoma, head and neck, liver or kidney cancer. This chain joins TRBV2 and TRBJ2-2; D unresolved. CDR3 protein: CASSATTGELFF. CDR3 coding DNA: TGTGCCAGCAGTGCTACCACCGGGGAGCTGTTTTTT. Supplemented by reference TRBV2 and TRBJ2-2, the full variable domain reads EPEVTQTPSHQVTQMGQEVILRCVPISNHLYFYWYRQILGQKVEFLVSFYNNEISEKSEIFDDQFSVERPDGSNFTLKIRSTKLEDSAMYFCASSATTGELFFGEGSRLTVL.